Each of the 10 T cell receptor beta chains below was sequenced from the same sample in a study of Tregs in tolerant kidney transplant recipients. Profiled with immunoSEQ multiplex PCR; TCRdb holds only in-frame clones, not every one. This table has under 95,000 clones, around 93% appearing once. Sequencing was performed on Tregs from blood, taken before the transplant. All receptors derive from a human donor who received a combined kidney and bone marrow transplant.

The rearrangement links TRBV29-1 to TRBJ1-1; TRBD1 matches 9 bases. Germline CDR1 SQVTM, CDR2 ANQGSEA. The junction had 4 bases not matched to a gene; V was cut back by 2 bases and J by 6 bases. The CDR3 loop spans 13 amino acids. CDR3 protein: CSVEWGQGAEAFF. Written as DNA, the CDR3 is TGCAGCGTTGAATGGGGACAGGGCGCTGAAGCTTTCTTT.

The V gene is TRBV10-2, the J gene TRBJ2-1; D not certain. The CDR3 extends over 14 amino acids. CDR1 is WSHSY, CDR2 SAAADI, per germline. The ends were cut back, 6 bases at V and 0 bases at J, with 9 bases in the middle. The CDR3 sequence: CASRVLSSYNEQFF. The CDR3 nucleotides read TGCGCCAGCAGAGTCTTGAGCTCCTACAATGAGCAGTTCTTC.

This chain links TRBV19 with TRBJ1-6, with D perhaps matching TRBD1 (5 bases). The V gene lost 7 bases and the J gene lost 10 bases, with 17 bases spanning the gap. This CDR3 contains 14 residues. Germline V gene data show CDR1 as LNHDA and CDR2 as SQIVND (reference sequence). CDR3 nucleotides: TGTGCCAGTAACCCCGGAGACAGAGAATCACCCCTCCACTTT. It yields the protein CASNPGDRESPLHF.

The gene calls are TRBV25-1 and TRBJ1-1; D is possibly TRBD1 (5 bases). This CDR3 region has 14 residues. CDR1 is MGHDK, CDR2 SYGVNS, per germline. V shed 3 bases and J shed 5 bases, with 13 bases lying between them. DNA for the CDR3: TGTGCCAGCAGTGAGCCAGGGATGCGTACTGAAGCTTTCTTT. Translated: CASSEPGMRTEAFF. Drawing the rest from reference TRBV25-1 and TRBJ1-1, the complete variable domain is EADIYQTPRYLVIGTGKKITLECSQTMGHDKMYWYQQDPGMELHLIHYSYGVNSTEKGDLSSESTVSRIRTEHFPLTLESARPSHTSQYLCASSEPGMRTEAFFGQGTRLTVV.

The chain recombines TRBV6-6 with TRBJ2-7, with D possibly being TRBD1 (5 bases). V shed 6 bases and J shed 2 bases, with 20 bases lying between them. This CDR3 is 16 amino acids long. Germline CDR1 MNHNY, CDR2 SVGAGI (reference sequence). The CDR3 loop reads CASSPTDSPYAYEQYF. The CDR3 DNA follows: TGTGCCAGCAGCCCCACTGACAGTCCATACGCCTACGAGCAGTACTTC.

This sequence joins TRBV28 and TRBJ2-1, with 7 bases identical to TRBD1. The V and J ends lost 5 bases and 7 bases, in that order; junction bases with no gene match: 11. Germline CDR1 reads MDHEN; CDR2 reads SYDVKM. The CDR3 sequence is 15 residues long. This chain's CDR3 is CASSNQDRTGNEQFF. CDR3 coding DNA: TGTGCCAGCAGTAACCAGGACAGGACTGGGAATGAGCAGTTCTTC.

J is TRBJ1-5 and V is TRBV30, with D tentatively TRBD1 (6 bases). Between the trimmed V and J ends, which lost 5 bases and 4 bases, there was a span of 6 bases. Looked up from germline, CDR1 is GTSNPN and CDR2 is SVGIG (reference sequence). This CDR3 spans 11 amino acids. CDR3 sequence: CAWGTNQPQHF. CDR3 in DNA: TGTGCCTGGGGGACAAATCAGCCCCAGCATTTT. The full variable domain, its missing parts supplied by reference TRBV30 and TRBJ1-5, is SQTIHQWPATLVQPVGSPLSLECTVEGTSNPNLYWYRQAAGRGLQLLFYSVGIGQISSEVPQNLSASRPQDRQFILSSKKLLLSDSGFYLCAWGTNQPQHFGDGTRLSIL.

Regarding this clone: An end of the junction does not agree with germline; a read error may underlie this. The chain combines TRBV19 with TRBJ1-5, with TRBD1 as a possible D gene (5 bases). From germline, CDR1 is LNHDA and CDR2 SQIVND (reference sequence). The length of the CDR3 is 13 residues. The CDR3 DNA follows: TGTGTCAGTAGTATTGGTCGGGGGCAGCCCCAGCATTTT. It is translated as CVSSIGRGQPQHF.

Here the CDR3 reads CASSLSWGAATEAFF. The CDR3 DNA is TGTGCCAGCAGTTTATCGTGGGGGGCTGCGACTGAAGCTTTCTTT. J is TRBJ1-1 and V is TRBV27; tentatively, D is TRBD1 (6 bases). The V end lost 0 bases, the J end lost 5 bases, and 13 bases lay between the germline ends. CDR3 length equals 15 residues. CDR1 is MNHEY, CDR2 SMNVEV, per germline (reference sequence).

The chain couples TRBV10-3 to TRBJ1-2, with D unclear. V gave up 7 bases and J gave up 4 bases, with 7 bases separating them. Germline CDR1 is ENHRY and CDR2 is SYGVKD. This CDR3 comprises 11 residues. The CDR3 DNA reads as TGTGCCATCAAGGAAGGCTATGGCTACACCTTC. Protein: CAIKEGYGYTF.